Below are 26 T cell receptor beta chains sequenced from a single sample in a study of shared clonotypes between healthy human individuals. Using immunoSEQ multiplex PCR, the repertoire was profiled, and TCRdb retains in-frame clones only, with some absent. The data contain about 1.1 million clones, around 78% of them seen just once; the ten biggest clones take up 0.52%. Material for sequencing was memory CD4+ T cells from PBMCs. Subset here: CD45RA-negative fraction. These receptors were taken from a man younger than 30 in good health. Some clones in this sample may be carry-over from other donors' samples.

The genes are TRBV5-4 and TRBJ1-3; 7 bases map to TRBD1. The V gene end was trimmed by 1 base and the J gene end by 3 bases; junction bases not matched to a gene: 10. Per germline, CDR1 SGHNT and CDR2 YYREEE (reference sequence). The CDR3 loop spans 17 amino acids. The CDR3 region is CASSLSTGREFGNTIYF. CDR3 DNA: TGTGCCAGCAGCTTGTCGACAGGGCGAGAATTTGGAAACACCATATATTTT.

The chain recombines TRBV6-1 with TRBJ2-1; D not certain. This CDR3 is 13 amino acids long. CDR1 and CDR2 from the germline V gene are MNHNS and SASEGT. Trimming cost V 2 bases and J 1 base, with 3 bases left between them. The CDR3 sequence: CASSEQSYNEQFF. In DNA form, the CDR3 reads TGTGCCAGCAGTGAACAGTCCTACAATGAGCAGTTCTTC.

The CDR3 here is CASSPGLAGEVETQYF. DNA of the CDR3: TGCGCCAGCAGCCCTGGACTAGCGGGAGAGGTAGAGACCCAGTACTTC. V gene TRBV5-1 combines with J gene TRBJ2-5, with 13 bases identical to TRBD2. This CDR3 comprises 16 residues. J gave up 4 bases and V 4 bases, and 7 bases lay outside the gene matches. Per the germline V gene, CDR1 is SGHRS and CDR2 is YFSETQ.

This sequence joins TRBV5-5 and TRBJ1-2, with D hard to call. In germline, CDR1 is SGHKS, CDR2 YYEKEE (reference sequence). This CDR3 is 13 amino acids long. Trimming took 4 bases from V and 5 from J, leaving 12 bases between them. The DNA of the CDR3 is TGTGCCAGCAGCACCGGGATAGAATATGGCTACACCTTC. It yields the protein CASSTGIEYGYTF.

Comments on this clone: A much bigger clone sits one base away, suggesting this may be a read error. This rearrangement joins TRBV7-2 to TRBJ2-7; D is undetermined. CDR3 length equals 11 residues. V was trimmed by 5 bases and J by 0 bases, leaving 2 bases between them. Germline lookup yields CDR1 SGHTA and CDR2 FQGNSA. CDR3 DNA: TGTGCCAGCAGCCGCTCCTACGAGCAGTACTTC. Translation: CASSRSYEQYF.

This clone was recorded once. The DNA of the CDR3 is TGTGCCAGCAGCTTTAAGGGGGGTTCATGGACTGAAGCTTTCTTT. Encoded protein: CASSFKGGSWTEAFF. This sequence joins TRBV5-6 and TRBJ1-1, with D possibly being TRBD1 (6 bases). In germline, CDR1 is SGHDT, CDR2 YYEEEE. V was clipped by 2 bases and J by 5 bases, with 16 bases between them. The CDR3 totals 15 residues.

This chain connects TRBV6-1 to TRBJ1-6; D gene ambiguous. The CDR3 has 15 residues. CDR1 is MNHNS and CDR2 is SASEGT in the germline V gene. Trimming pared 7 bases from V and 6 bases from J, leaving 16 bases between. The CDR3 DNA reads TGTGCCAGCACTGCCCGAGACAATGGTAATTCACCCCTCCACTTT. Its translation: CASTARDNGNSPLHF.

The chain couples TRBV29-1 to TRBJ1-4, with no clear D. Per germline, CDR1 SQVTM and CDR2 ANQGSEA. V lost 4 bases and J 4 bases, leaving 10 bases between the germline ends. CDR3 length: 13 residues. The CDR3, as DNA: TGCAGCGTTGGTGGCACCGGTAATGAAAAACTGTTTTTT. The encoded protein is CSVGGTGNEKLFF.

Here the CDR3 DNA reads TGTGCCAGCAGTCGGGACGGACCCTCTGGAAACACCATATATTTT. Translating gives CASSRDGPSGNTIYF. The V and J genes are TRBV6-1 and TRBJ1-3; possible D gene TRBD1, 5 bases. This CDR3 spans 15 amino acids. Germline CDR1 and CDR2: MNHNS and SASEGT. Trimming removed 5 bases at V and 0 bases at J, with 11 bases between.

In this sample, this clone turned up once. The CDR3 sequence: CASSLGPTRGNTIYF. The CDR3 nucleotides read TGTGCCAGCAGCCTTGGGCCCACCAGGGGAAACACCATATATTTT. The chain couples TRBV27 to TRBJ1-3; D is uncertain. The germline V gene encodes CDR1 MNHEY and CDR2 SMNVEV (reference sequence). V lost 6 bases, J lost 4 bases, and 16 bases lay in between. The CDR3 is 15 residues long.

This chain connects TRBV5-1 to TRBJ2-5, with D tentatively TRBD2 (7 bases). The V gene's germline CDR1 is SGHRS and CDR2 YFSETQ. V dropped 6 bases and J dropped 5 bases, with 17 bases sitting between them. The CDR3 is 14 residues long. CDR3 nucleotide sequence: TGCGCCAGCAAACTACCGGGGGGCGCCGAGACCCAGTACTTC. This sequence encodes CASKLPGGAETQYF.

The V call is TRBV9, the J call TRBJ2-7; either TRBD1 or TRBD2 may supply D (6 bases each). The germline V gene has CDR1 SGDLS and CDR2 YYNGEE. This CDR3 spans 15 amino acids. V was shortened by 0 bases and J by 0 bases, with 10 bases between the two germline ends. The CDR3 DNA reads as TGTGCCAGCAGCGTAGGGGGGGCTAACTCCTACGAGCAGTACTTC. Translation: CASSVGGANSYEQYF.

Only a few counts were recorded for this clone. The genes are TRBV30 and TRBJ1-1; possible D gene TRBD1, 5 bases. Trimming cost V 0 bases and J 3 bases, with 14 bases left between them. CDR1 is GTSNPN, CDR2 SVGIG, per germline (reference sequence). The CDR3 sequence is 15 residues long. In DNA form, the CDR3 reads TGTGCCTGGAGTGTAAACGACCGGGGGGACACTGAAGCTTTCTTT. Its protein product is CAWSVNDRGDTEAFF.

The CDR3 region has the DNA TGTGCCACCAGACAGGATGCAGACACCGGGGAGCTGTTTTTT. Residues: CATRQDADTGELFF. The chain carries TRBV15 and TRBJ2-2; perhaps TRBD1 as D (5 bases). The CDR3 sequence is 14 residues long. V was shortened by 6 bases and J by 3 bases, with 11 bases between the two germline ends. In germline, CDR1 is LNHNV, CDR2 YYDKDF (reference sequence). Combining the CDR3 with reference TRBV15 and TRBJ2-2 gives the whole variable domain DAMVIQNPRYQVTQFGKPVTLSCSQTLNHNVMYWYQQKSSQAPKLLFHYYDKDFNNEADTPDNFQSRRPNTSFCFLDIRSPGLGDTAMYLCATRQDADTGELFFGEGSRLTVL.

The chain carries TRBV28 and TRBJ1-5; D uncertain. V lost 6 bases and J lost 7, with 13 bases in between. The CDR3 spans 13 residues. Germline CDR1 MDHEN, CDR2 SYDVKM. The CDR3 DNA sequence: TGTGCCAGCAGCCCCCCGATAAAACAGCCCCAGCATTTT. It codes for CASSPPIKQPQHF. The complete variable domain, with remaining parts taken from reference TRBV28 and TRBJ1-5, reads DVKVTQSSRYLVKRTGEKVFLECVQDMDHENMFWYRQDPGLGLRLIYFSYDVKMKEKGDIPEGYSVSREKKERFSLILESASTNQTSMYLCASSPPIKQPQHFGDGTRLSIL.

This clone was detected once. CDR3 region: CASREGGEVSGREVAQYF. The CDR3 coding sequence is TGTGCCAGCAGAGAAGGGGGCGAAGTTAGCGGGAGGGAGGTCGCGCAGTATTTT. The V call is TRBV28, the J call TRBJ2-3, with 11 bases fitting TRBD2. Losses at the gene ends were 6 bases for V and 10 bases for J; bases not matched to a gene: 21. This CDR3 contains 18 residues. In germline, CDR1 is MDHEN, CDR2 SYDVKM.

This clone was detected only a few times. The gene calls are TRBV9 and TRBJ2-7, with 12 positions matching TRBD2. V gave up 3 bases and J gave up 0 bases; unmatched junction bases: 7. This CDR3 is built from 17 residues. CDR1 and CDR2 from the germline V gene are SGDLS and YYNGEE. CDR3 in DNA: TGTGCCAGCAGCGAGGGACTAGCGGGTACCTTCTCCTACGAGCAGTACTTC. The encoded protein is CASSEGLAGTFSYEQYF.

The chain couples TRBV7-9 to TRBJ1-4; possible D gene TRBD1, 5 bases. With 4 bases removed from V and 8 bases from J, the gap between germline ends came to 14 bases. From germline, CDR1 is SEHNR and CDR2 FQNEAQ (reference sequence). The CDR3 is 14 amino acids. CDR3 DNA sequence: TGTGCCAGCAGCTCGACAGCCGTGAGCGAAAAACTGTTTTTT. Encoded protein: CASSSTAVSEKLFF. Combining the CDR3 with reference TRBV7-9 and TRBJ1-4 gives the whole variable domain DTGVSQNPRHKITKRGQNVTFRCDPISEHNRLYWYRQTLGQGPEFLTYFQNEAQLEKSRLLSDRFSAERPKGSFSTLEIQRTEQGDSAMYLCASSSTAVSEKLFFGSGTQLSVL.

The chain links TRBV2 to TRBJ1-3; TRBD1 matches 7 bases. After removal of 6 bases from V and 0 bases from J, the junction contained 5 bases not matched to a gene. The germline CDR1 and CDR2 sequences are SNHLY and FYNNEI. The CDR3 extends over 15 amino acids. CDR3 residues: CASRGGTVSGNTIYF. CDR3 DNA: TGTGCCAGCAGAGGCGGGACAGTCTCTGGAAACACCATATATTTT. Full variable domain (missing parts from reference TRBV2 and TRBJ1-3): EPEVTQTPSHQVTQMGQEVILRCVPISNHLYFYWYRQILGQKVEFLVSFYNNEISEKSEIFDDQFSVERPDGSNFTLKIRSTKLEDSAMYFCASRGGTVSGNTIYFGEGSWLTVV.

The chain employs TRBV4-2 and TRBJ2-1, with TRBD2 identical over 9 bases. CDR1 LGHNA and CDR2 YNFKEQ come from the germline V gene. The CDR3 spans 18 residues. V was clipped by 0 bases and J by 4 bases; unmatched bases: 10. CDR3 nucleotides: TGTGCCAGCAGCCAAGATTTCTTAGGGCTAGCGGGATACAATGAGCAGTTCTTC. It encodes CASSQDFLGLAGYNEQFF.

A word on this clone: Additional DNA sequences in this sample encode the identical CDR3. DNA of the CDR3: TGTGCCAGCAGCTTACGTACAGATACGCAGTATTTT. Amino acids: CASSLRTDTQYF. The chain employs TRBV7-2 and TRBJ2-3, with D uncertain. CDR1 SGHTA and CDR2 FQGNSA come from the germline V gene. Trimming left V 2 bases short and J 3 bases short, with 3 bases between. This CDR3 is built from 12 residues.

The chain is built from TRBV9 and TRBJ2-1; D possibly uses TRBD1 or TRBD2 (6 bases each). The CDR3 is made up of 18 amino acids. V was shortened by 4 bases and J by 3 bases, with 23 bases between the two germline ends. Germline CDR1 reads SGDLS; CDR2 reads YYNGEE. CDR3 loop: CASSPRRGNFAGYNEQFF. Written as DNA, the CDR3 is TGTGCCAGCAGCCCGAGGAGGGGGAACTTCGCGGGCTACAATGAGCAGTTCTTC.

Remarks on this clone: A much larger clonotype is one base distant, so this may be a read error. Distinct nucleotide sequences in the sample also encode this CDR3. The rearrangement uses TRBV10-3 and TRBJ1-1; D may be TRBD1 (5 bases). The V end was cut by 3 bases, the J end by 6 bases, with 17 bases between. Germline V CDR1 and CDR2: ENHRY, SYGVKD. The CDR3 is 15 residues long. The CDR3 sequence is CAISDAAGRTAEAFF. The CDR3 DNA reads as TGTGCCATCAGTGACGCGGCAGGGAGAACAGCTGAAGCTTTCTTT.

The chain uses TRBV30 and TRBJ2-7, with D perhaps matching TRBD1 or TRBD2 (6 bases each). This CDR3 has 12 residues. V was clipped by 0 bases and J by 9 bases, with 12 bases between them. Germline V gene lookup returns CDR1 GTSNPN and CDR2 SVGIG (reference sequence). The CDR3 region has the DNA TGTGCCTGGAGTGTACTAGGGGGGTTGCAGTACTTC. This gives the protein CAWSVLGGLQYF.

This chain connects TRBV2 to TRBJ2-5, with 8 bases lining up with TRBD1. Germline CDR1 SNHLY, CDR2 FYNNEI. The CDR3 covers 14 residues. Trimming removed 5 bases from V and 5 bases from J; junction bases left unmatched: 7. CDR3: CASSYTRGLETQYF. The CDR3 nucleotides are TGTGCCAGCAGTTACACCAGGGGGCTTGAGACCCAGTACTTC.

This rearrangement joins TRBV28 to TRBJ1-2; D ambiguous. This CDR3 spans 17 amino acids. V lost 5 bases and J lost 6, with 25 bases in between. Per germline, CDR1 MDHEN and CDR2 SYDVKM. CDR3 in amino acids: CASSPGHGRARRDGYTF. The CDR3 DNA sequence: TGTGCCAGCAGTCCCGGCCACGGGCGGGCCAGGCGGGATGGCTACACCTTC.